The 20 T cell receptor beta chains given below trace back to one sample, sequenced in a study of blood T cell repertoires in COVID-19. Clones were read by immunoSEQ multiplex PCR, and TCRdb kept only the in-frame ones, dropping some. Of 150,000 to 200,000 clones in the sample, 86% were seen once. The sequencing sample was made of peripheral blood. These receptors were taken from a man aged 50 to 60 with active or convalescent COVID-19.

The chain is built from TRBV28 and TRBJ1-4, with 7 bases fitting TRBD1. CDR1 and CDR2 from the germline V gene are MDHEN and SYDVKM. This CDR3 contains 14 residues. With 6 bases clipped from V and 6 bases from J, the junction kept 7 bases outside the gene matches. CDR3 sequence (DNA): TGTGCCAGCAGCCCAGGGGGTCGGGATGAAAAACTGTTTTTT. It translates to CASSPGGRDEKLFF.

The chain combines TRBV28 with TRBJ1-4; D is undetermined. The CDR3 is 15 residues long. Trimming removed 5 bases from V and 0 bases from J, with 10 bases in between. Germline V gene sequence: CDR1 MDHEN, CDR2 SYDVKM. The CDR3, as DNA: TGTGCCAGCAGTGGGAGCGGGGCAACTAATGAAAAACTGTTTTTT. It codes for CASSGSGATNEKLFF.

A single count supports this clone. The chain uses TRBV6-2 or TRBV6-3 and TRBJ1-3, with no clear D. The CDR3 covers 16 residues. The V and J ends lost 0 bases and 2 bases respectively, with 11 bases between them. Germline CDR1 reads MNHEY; CDR2 reads SVGEGT. CDR3 in DNA: TGTGCCAGCAGTTACTCAGAAAGAGAAACTGGAAACACCATATATTTT. Its protein is CASSYSERETGNTIYF.

In its sample, this clone was seen once. The CDR3 spells CASSEAAVTRSNQPQHF. DNA for the CDR3: TGTGCCAGCAGTGAAGCAGCGGTGACCCGGAGCAATCAGCCCCAGCATTTT. The chain employs TRBV2 and TRBJ1-5; D is uncertain. This CDR3 contains 17 residues. V lost 0 bases and J lost 1, with 13 bases in between. CDR1 and CDR2 from the germline V gene are SNHLY and FYNNEI.

The chain recombines TRBV20-1 with TRBJ1-4; a possible D gene is TRBD1 (6 bases). Between the trimmed V and J ends, which lost 3 bases and 5 bases, there was a span of 16 bases. Per germline, CDR1 DFQATT and CDR2 SNEGSKA (reference sequence). The CDR3 extends over 15 amino acids. The CDR3 reads CSASRTGTNNEKLFF. For the CDR3, the DNA is TGCAGTGCTAGTCGTACCGGGACAAACAATGAAAAACTGTTTTTT.

This chain uses TRBV30 with TRBJ2-1, with 11 nucleotides matching TRBD1. The CDR3 runs to 15 residues. Germline CDR1 reads GTSNPN; CDR2 reads SVGIG (reference sequence). The J segment lost 10 bases and the V segment lost 1 base, leaving 9 bases of the junction unmatched. The CDR3 reads CAWSGVGQGDWEQFF. CDR3 nucleotides: TGTGCCTGGAGTGGGGTGGGACAGGGGGACTGGGAGCAGTTCTTC.

This chain joins TRBV3-1 (or the pseudogene TRBV3-2) and TRBJ1-3; TRBD1 matches 8 bases. Germline assignment: CDR1 LGHDT and CDR2 YNNKEL (reference sequence). V lost 6 bases, J lost 4 bases, and 5 bases stayed unmatched. This CDR3 has 14 amino acids. CDR3 DNA sequence: TGTGCCAGCAGACAACAGGGGGAAGGAAACACCATATATTTT. Amino acids: CASRQQGEGNTIYF.

The chain uses TRBV6-5 and TRBJ1-1; 7 positions agree with TRBD1. Germline V lookup: CDR1 MNHEY, CDR2 SVGAGI. Losses at the gene ends were 6 bases for V and 1 base for J; bases not matched to a gene: 5. The CDR3 covers 14 residues. CDR3 sequence: CASRRGGQNTEAFF. The CDR3 DNA is TGTGCCAGCAGACGAGGGGGCCAGAACACTGAAGCTTTCTTT.

This clone was counted between two and nine times. The rearrangement joins TRBV5-5 to TRBJ2-4; possibly TRBD1 for D (7 bases). Germline V gene sequence: CDR1 SGHKS, CDR2 YYEKEE (reference sequence). V was shortened by 4 bases and J by 6 bases, with 20 bases between the two germline ends. The CDR3 is 16 residues long. Here the CDR3 reads CASSQGDSPGGNIQYF. In nucleotides, the CDR3 is TGTGCCAGCAGCCAGGGGGACTCCCCAGGAGGAAACATTCAGTACTTC.

The V call is TRBV6-1, the J call TRBJ2-1; D remains ambiguous. This CDR3 has 12 residues. The germline gives CDR1 MNHNS, CDR2 SASEGT. The V end lost 2 bases, the J end lost 5 bases, and 4 bases lay between the germline ends. The CDR3 is CASSETHNEQFF. In DNA, the CDR3 is TGTGCCAGCAGTGAAACTCACAATGAGCAGTTCTTC.

The V and J genes are TRBV19 and TRBJ1-2, with D maybe TRBD1 (5 bases). Germline V gene sequence: CDR1 LNHDA, CDR2 SQIVND (reference sequence). Trimming took off 7 bases at V and 5 bases at J, with 17 bases between the two ends. This CDR3 spans 14 amino acids. In nucleotides, the CDR3 is TGTGCCAGTAAGGAGGGGCCTATGGAATATGGCTACACCTTC. It yields the protein CASKEGPMEYGYTF.

V and J are TRBV25-1 and TRBJ2-7, with D possibly being TRBD1 (6 bases). Germline CDR1 reads MGHDK; CDR2 reads SYGVNS. V dropped 5 bases and J dropped 3 bases, with 11 bases sitting between them. This CDR3 comprises 13 residues. CDR3 DNA sequence: TGTGCCAGCAGTACGACAGGCTACTACGAGCAGTACTTC. Protein product: CASSTTGYYEQYF.

This chain connects TRBV2 to TRBJ2-5; a possible D gene is TRBD2 (6 bases). V lost 10 bases and J lost 3, with 12 bases in between. The CDR3 sequence is 12 residues long. Germline V lookup: CDR1 SNHLY, CDR2 FYNNEI. The CDR3 nucleotides are TGTGCCACCAATGGAGGGAAAGAGACCCAGTACTTC. Translating it yields CATNGGKETQYF.

CDR3 amino acids: CASSLGWRETQYF. The DNA of the CDR3 is TGCGCCAGCAGCTTGGGATGGAGGGAGACCCAGTACTTC. The chain links TRBV5-1 to TRBJ2-5; D is perhaps TRBD2 (5 bases). V was pared by 0 bases and J by 5 bases, with 8 bases between. The CDR3 covers 13 residues. CDR1 is SGHRS, CDR2 YFSETQ, per germline.

The rearrangement links TRBV19 to TRBJ2-1; 7 bases are shared with TRBD2. Per the germline V gene, CDR1 is LNHDA and CDR2 is SQIVND (reference sequence). The CDR3 runs to 14 residues. J lost 7 bases, V lost 5 bases, and 8 bases had no gene match. As DNA, the CDR3 is TGTGCCAGTAGTCCCCGATACGGGGGGAATGAGCAGTTCTTC. Its translation: CASSPRYGGNEQFF.

This clone was counted once. The chain combines TRBV19 with TRBJ1-3; 7 nucleotides align to TRBD1. After removal of 5 bases from V and 2 bases from J, the junction contained 3 bases not matched to a gene. The CDR3 runs 14 residues. The germline CDR1 and CDR2 sequences are LNHDA and SQIVND (reference sequence). The CDR3 DNA reads as TGTGCCAGTAGTCTCGGACAGGCTGGAAACACCATATATTTT. Translation gives CASSLGQAGNTIYF. The complete variable domain, with remaining parts taken from reference TRBV19 and TRBJ1-3, reads DGGITQSPKYLFRKEGQNVTLSCEQNLNHDAMYWYRQDPGQGLRLIYYSQIVNDFQKGDIAEGYSVSREKKESFPLTVTSAQKNPTAFYLCASSLGQAGNTIYFGEGSWLTVV.

The rearrangement joins TRBV30 to TRBJ2-5; D is ambiguous. This CDR3 is 14 amino acids long. Trimming left V 4 bases short and J 4 bases short, with 16 bases between. From germline, CDR1 is GTSNPN and CDR2 SVGIG (reference sequence). The CDR3 protein is CAWTATSRRETQYF. For the CDR3, the DNA is TGTGCCTGGACTGCGACAAGCAGGCGAGAGACCCAGTACTTC. Filled out from reference TRBV30 and TRBJ2-5, the complete variable domain reads SQTIHQWPATLVQPVGSPLSLECTVEGTSNPNLYWYRQAAGRGLQLLFYSVGIGQISSEVPQNLSASRPQDRQFILSSKKLLLSDSGFYLCAWTATSRRETQYFGPGTRLLVL.

A single count supports this clone. The chain combines TRBV18 with TRBJ1-1; 7 bases are a match to TRBD1. V lost 6 bases, J lost 4 bases, and 14 bases stayed unmatched. This CDR3 is 16 amino acids long. Germline V gene sequence: CDR1 KGHSH, CDR2 LQKENI. Here the CDR3 reads CASSAHRQGGGTEAFF. The CDR3 nucleotides are TGTGCCAGCTCTGCTCACCGACAGGGTGGGGGCACTGAAGCTTTCTTT. Full variable domain (outside the CDR3, taken from reference TRBV18 and TRBJ1-1): NAGVMQNPRHLVRRRGQEARLRCSPMKGHSHVYWYRQLPEEGLKFMVYLQKENIIDESGMPKERFSAEFPKEGPSILRIQQVVRGDSAAYFCASSAHRQGGGTEAFFGQGTRLTVV.

The chain couples TRBV14 to TRBJ2-5; 12 bases line up with TRBD2. The CDR3 sequence is 16 residues long. Germline V lookup: CDR1 SGHDN, CDR2 FVKESK. V lost 4 bases to trimming and J lost 6 bases; unmatched junction nucleotides: 9. The CDR3 DNA reads TGTGCCAGCAGCCCCTTTGAGACTAGCGGGAGTCAGACCCAGTACTTC. This gives the protein CASSPFETSGSQTQYF. The whole variable domain, remainder taken from reference TRBV14 and TRBJ2-5, is EAGVTQFPSHSVIEKGQTVTLRCDPISGHDNLYWYRRVMGKEIKFLLHFVKESKQDESGMPNNRFLAERTGGTYSTLKVQPAELEDSGVYFCASSPFETSGSQTQYFGPGTRLLVL.

In this sample, this clone turned up once. V gene TRBV5-5 combines with J gene TRBJ2-5; no definite D call. The length of the CDR3 is 13 residues. V lost 1 base and J 3 bases, leaving 7 bases between the germline ends. Germline V lookup: CDR1 SGHKS, CDR2 YYEKEE (reference sequence). The CDR3: CASSLWAEETQYF. The CDR3 nucleotides read TGTGCCAGCAGCTTGTGGGCAGAAGAGACCCAGTACTTC.